This TCR beta chain emerged from a study of blood T cell repertoires in COVID-19. Study details: Both acute and convalescent COVID-19 samples were obtained from the United States, Italy and Spain. Nucleic acid was either cDNA or gDNA, and it came from T cells, B-cell-depleted T cells, or PBMCs.

The CDR3 has 14 residues. Trimming shortened V by 4 bases and J by 5 bases, and 12 bases separated the two germline ends. CDR1 and CDR2 (germline): MNHEY, SMNVEV (reference sequence). Study processing details: For nucleated cells, counts were estimated from reference gene primer amplification. The method was immunoSEQ multiplex PCR; TCRdb's version includes in-frame clones alone and lacks a portion of them. V and J calls and clone size are copied from that table; D and trimming were computed from the DNA. The repertoire has more than 300,000 clones, around 91% of them found once; the top ten carry roughly 3.4%. This clone was counted only a few times.

V and J are TRBV27 and TRBJ1-5; D remains unclear. The specimen was peripheral blood. The source is a woman aged 18 to 35 who had recovered from COVID-19. CDR3 loop: CASSSREPHQPQHF. The CDR3 DNA sequence: TGTGCCAGCAGTTCCCGGGAGCCCCATCAGCCCCAGCATTTT.